The present T cell receptor beta chain was sequenced within a study of blood T cell repertoires in COVID-19. Study as a whole: Researchers got acute and convalescent COVID-19 samples from the United States, Italy and Spain. PBMCs, B-cell-depleted T cells, or T cells provided the cDNA or gDNA that made up the material.

The V gene's germline CDR1 is MGHRA and CDR2 YSYEKL. The CDR3 contains 15 residues. V was clipped by 3 bases and J by 8 bases; unmatched bases: 9. Original processing methods: Reference gene primer amplification gave estimated nucleated cell counts. Using immunoSEQ multiplex PCR, the repertoire was profiled, and TCRdb retains in-frame clones only, with some absent. For V, J and clone size, that table is used; D and trimming come from the DNA. Of about 130,000 clones in the sample, 84% were seen once. The clonotype comes from a human donor in a cohort sampled during active COVID-19. The sequenced sample consisted of peripheral blood. The V gene is TRBV4-1, the J gene TRBJ1-4; 7 bases match TRBD1. This chain's CDR3 is CASSQPGGRREKLFF. Here the CDR3 DNA reads TGCGCCAGCAGCCAGCCAGGGGGACGGCGGGAAAAACTGTTTTTT.